What follows describes a single T cell receptor beta chain. This record comes from a study of blood T cell repertoires in COVID-19. The wider study: Specimens from acute and convalescent COVID-19 originated in the United States, Italy and Spain. Sources were T cells, B-cell-depleted T cells, or PBMCs; the material itself was cDNA or gDNA.

The CDR3 has 16 amino acids. Germline CDR1 is MGHRA and CDR2 is YSYEKL. J lost 2 bases, V lost 0 bases, and 6 bases had no gene match. TCRdb's table, derived via immunoSEQ multiplex PCR, lists solely in-frame clones and lacks some. The sample has some 460,000 clones, approximately 90% seen once. Material for sequencing was peripheral blood. The chain recombines TRBV4-1 with TRBJ2-7, with TRBD2 matching 8 bases. This clonotype was sampled from a woman in her thirties with acute or convalescent COVID-19. The CDR3 loop reads CASSQDGGGPTYEQYF. The CDR3 DNA reads as TGCGCCAGCAGCCAAGATGGCGGGGGGCCAACCTACGAGCAGTACTTC.